The 24 T cell receptor beta chains below come from one sample, sequenced in a study of blood T cell repertoires in COVID-19. Repertoires were generated with immunoSEQ multiplex PCR, while TCRdb's copy carries only in-frame clones and drops some. The profile shows 150,000 to 200,000 clones, around nine tenths of them singletons. The specimen was peripheral blood. All receptors come from a woman between 18 and 30 years old who had recovered from COVID-19.

V and J are TRBV7-9 and TRBJ1-2; 9 bases are shared with TRBD1. CDR3 length: 15 residues. V was clipped by 5 bases and J by 8 bases; unmatched bases: 12. Looked up from germline, CDR1 is SEHNR and CDR2 is FQNEAQ (reference sequence). CDR3 in amino acids: CASSIGDRDLEGYTF. The CDR3 DNA is TGTGCCAGCAGCATCGGGGACAGGGATCTAGAGGGCTACACCTTC.

The chain is built from TRBV3-1 (or the pseudogene TRBV3-2) and TRBJ2-1; 7 bases agree with TRBD1. This CDR3 comprises 16 residues. The V gene's germline CDR1 is LGHDT and CDR2 YNNKEL (reference sequence). The J segment lost 4 bases and the V segment lost 0 bases, leaving 6 bases of the junction unmatched. The CDR3 sequence: CASSQDPGQKYNEQFF. CDR3 coding DNA: TGTGCCAGCAGCCAAGATCCGGGACAGAAATACAATGAGCAGTTCTTC.

The rearrangement uses TRBV5-1 and TRBJ2-1; D is undetermined. Germline V gene lookup returns CDR1 SGHRS and CDR2 YFSETQ. V was shortened by 1 base and J by 3 bases, with 8 bases between the two germline ends. There are 14 residues in the CDR3. CDR3: CASSLLNSYNEQFF. CDR3 nucleotide sequence: TGCGCCAGCAGCTTGCTTAACAGCTACAATGAGCAGTTCTTC.

This clone showed up just a few times. V and J are TRBV7-9 and TRBJ2-7; D possibly corresponds to TRBD1 (6 bases). The V end lost 2 bases, the J end lost 3 bases, and 14 bases lay between the germline ends. Germline CDR1 is SEHNR and CDR2 is FQNEAQ (reference sequence). The CDR3 has 15 amino acids. Here the CDR3 DNA reads TGTGCCAGCAGCTTATTCGAGACAGGAGGCTACGAGCAGTACTTC. Its translation is CASSLFETGGYEQYF.

The V gene is TRBV11-2, the J gene TRBJ1-2; 9 nucleotides line up with TRBD1. The CDR3 totals 14 residues. V was clipped by 4 bases and J by 3 bases; unmatched bases: 3. Germline V CDR1 and CDR2: SGHAT, FQNNGV. This chain's CDR3 is CASSWGQGDYGYTF. CDR3 nucleotides: TGTGCCAGCAGCTGGGGACAGGGAGACTATGGCTACACCTTC.

This chain joins TRBV30 and TRBJ2-7; D might be TRBD2 (6 bases). The V and J ends lost 0 bases and 2 bases respectively, with 11 bases between them. The CDR3 length is 14 residues. CDR1 and CDR2 (germline): GTSNPN, SVGIG (reference sequence). CDR3 protein: CAWSVGGKTYEQYV. The CDR3, as DNA: TGTGCCTGGAGTGTAGGAGGGAAGACCTACGAGCAGTACGTC.

V and J are TRBV5-1 and TRBJ2-6; 7 nucleotides match TRBD1. V shed 0 bases, J shed 0 bases, and the junction held 6 bases outside the gene matches. CDR1 is SGHRS, CDR2 YFSETQ, per germline. The CDR3 spans 18 residues. The CDR3 nucleotides read TGCGCCAGCAGCTTGGCCGACAGGGTCCTCTCTGGGGCCAACGTCCTGACTTTC. Translated, it gives CASSLADRVLSGANVLTF.

The CDR3 DNA sequence: TGTGCCATCAGTGATCGCCCCGGGGGGCTAGGGTCACCCCTCCACTTT. This codes for CAISDRPGGLGSPLHF. This sequence joins TRBV10-3 and TRBJ1-6; possibly TRBD1 for D (6 bases). Trimming cost V 3 bases and J 10 bases, with 19 bases left between them. CDR1 and CDR2 (germline): ENHRY, SYGVKD. The CDR3 runs 16 residues.

This clone was counted a single time. The rearrangement links TRBV5-1 to TRBJ2-5; TRBD2 is a possible D gene (6 bases). With 4 bases removed from V and 1 base from J, the gap between germline ends came to 11 bases. Germline V lookup: CDR1 SGHRS, CDR2 YFSETQ. CDR3 length equals 14 residues. CDR3 region: CASSLGLFQETQYF. The DNA for the CDR3 is TGCGCCAGCAGCCTAGGACTATTCCAAGAGACCCAGTACTTC.

The rearrangement uses TRBV5-1 and TRBJ1-2, with TRBD1 as a possible D gene (6 bases). The CDR3 runs 14 residues. CDR1 is SGHRS, CDR2 YFSETQ, per germline. With 4 bases removed from V and 5 bases from J, the gap between germline ends came to 15 bases. The CDR3 region is CASSPTGPLYGYTF. The CDR3 nucleotides read TGCGCCAGCAGCCCGACAGGACCACTTTATGGCTACACCTTC.

The chain has TRBV19 and TRBJ1-1; a weak D match, TRBD1 (6 bases). Trimming left V 8 bases short and J 0 bases short, with 13 bases between. This CDR3 has 14 residues. CDR1 is LNHDA, CDR2 SQIVND, per germline (reference sequence). This CDR3 is CASGVRGMNTEAFF. The DNA for the CDR3 is TGTGCCAGTGGGGTCAGGGGTATGAACACTGAAGCTTTCTTT.

V and J are TRBV5-1 and TRBJ2-5; D is unresolved. V was trimmed by 4 bases and J by 4 bases, leaving 11 bases between them. CDR3 length equals 13 residues. CDR1 is SGHRS and CDR2 is YFSETQ in the germline V gene. CDR3 loop: CASSPTPGETQYF. The CDR3 coding sequence is TGCGCCAGCAGCCCAACCCCCGGAGAGACCCAGTACTTC.

This clone was found a few times. V usage is TRBV2 and J usage is TRBJ2-3, with a tentative D call TRBD1 (5 bases). Germline V CDR1 and CDR2: SNHLY, FYNNEI. V shed 6 bases and J shed 8 bases, with 18 bases lying between them. The length of the CDR3 is 14 residues. The CDR3 DNA follows: TGTGCCAGCAGAGTAAGGGGCTCTTCAGGTACGCAGTATTTT. Protein sequence: CASRVRGSSGTQYF.

The chain combines TRBV4-3 with TRBJ2-3; possibly TRBD2 for D (7 bases). The CDR3 spans 16 residues. Germline V gene data show CDR1 as LGHNA and CDR2 as YSLEER. Trimming left V 4 bases short and J 4 bases short, with 18 bases between. CDR3 DNA sequence: TGCGCCAGCAGCCCTACGGTGAGGGGGGGTTCAGATACGCAGTATTTT. Translated, it gives CASSPTVRGGSDTQYF.

The chain links TRBV6-5 to TRBJ1-2; D remains unclear. This CDR3 contains 13 residues. Germline V gene data show CDR1 as MNHEY and CDR2 as SVGAGI. V lost 7 bases and J 4 bases, leaving 13 bases between the germline ends. The CDR3 loop reads CASNPGLGYGYTF. DNA for the CDR3: TGTGCCAGCAACCCGGGGTTGGGCTATGGCTACACCTTC.

This clone came up once. The chain joins TRBV7-3 to TRBJ2-3, with TRBD2 as a possible D gene (5 bases). Per germline, CDR1 SGHTA and CDR2 FQGTGA. The CDR3 is 13 residues long. V was cut by 6 bases and J by 5 bases, with 12 bases left in between. The CDR3 loop is CASRLEPQDTQYF. DNA of the CDR3: TGTGCCAGCAGACTAGAGCCCCAAGATACGCAGTATTTT.

The rearrangement uses TRBV7-8 and TRBJ1-5; no definite D call. Between the trimmed V and J ends, which lost 1 base and 0 bases, there was a span of 7 bases. The germline V gene encodes CDR1 SGHVS and CDR2 FQNEAQ. The CDR3 is 15 residues long. CDR3: CASSLVENSNQPQHF. CDR3 bases: TGTGCCAGCAGCTTAGTGGAGAATAGCAATCAGCCCCAGCATTTT.

The gene calls are TRBV27 and TRBJ2-1; 12 bases fit TRBD2. The CDR3 is made up of 16 amino acids. V lost 6 bases, J lost 9 bases, and 12 bases stayed unmatched. Germline V gene lookup returns CDR1 MNHEY and CDR2 SMNVEV (reference sequence). The DNA of the CDR3 is TGTGCCAGCAGACGAGCTAGCGGGGGGGTCGTGGGTGAGCAGTTCTTC. Amino acids: CASRRASGGVVGEQFF.

This sequence joins TRBV6-5 and TRBJ2-5; D is uncertain. Germline V gene data show CDR1 as MNHEY and CDR2 as SVGAGI. V was shortened by 0 bases and J by 4 bases, with 9 bases between the two germline ends. CDR3 length: 14 residues. The CDR3 DNA sequence: TGTGCCAGCAGTTACTCGGCCGATTCAGAGACCCAGTACTTC. Protein: CASSYSADSETQYF.

V gene TRBV19 combines with J gene TRBJ1-5; 7 bases fit TRBD1. The CDR3 runs to 16 residues. V was pared by 1 base and J by 2 bases, with 5 bases of the junction left unmatched. CDR1 LNHDA and CDR2 SQIVND come from the germline V gene (reference sequence). In DNA, the CDR3 is TGTGCCAGTAGTATAGGGGCCACAGGGGGCAATCAGCCCCAGCATTTT. As protein: CASSIGATGGNQPQHF.

The chain couples TRBV27 to TRBJ1-2; a possible D gene is TRBD1 (5 bases). Trimming left V 6 bases short and J 4 bases short, with 15 bases between. Germline V gene lookup returns CDR1 MNHEY and CDR2 SMNVEV (reference sequence). The CDR3 sequence is 14 residues long. The CDR3: CASSPGGFGYGYTF. DNA of the CDR3: TGTGCCAGCAGCCCCGGGGGGTTTGGCTATGGCTACACCTTC.

The rearrangement links TRBV9 to TRBJ2-3; unclear D gene. Germline CDR1 and CDR2: SGDLS and YYNGEE. Trimming cost V 3 bases and J 1 base, with 12 bases left between them. This CDR3 contains 15 residues. The CDR3, as DNA: TGTGCCAGCAGCGCGCGCTCTATGGGCACAGATACGCAGTATTTT. It codes for CASSARSMGTDTQYF.

The V gene is TRBV5-1, the J gene TRBJ2-7; 7 bases line up with TRBD1. The ends lost 3 bases at V and 6 bases at J; junction bases unmatched: 9. Germline CDR1 SGHRS, CDR2 YFSETQ. The CDR3 is made up of 14 amino acids. The CDR3 DNA follows: TGCGCCAGCAGCTGGGACAGTAGGGTCGGCGAGCAGTACTTC. Translated: CASSWDSRVGEQYF.

The chain combines TRBV6-4 with TRBJ2-3, with D possibly being TRBD2 (6 bases). This CDR3 region has 13 residues. The V gene's germline CDR1 is MRHNA and CDR2 SNTAGT. The V end lost 4 bases, the J end lost 3 bases, and 8 bases lay between the germline ends. CDR3 sequence reads: CASSASETDTQYF. In nucleotides, the CDR3 is TGTGCCAGCAGTGCTAGCGAAACAGATACGCAGTATTTT.